This T cell receptor beta chain stems from a study of shared clonotypes between healthy human individuals. Profiling relied on immunoSEQ multiplex PCR, and the TCRdb table lists in-frame clones only, not all of them. The sample shows roughly 2.6 million clones, roughly nine tenths of them seen only once. The study's findings and limits: Rarefaction curves obtained for sorted subsets showed sequencing incomplete despite large depth.

The CDR3 spans 16 residues. The V gene's germline CDR1 is SGHTA and CDR2 FQGNSA. V was trimmed by 0 bases and J by 3 bases, leaving 11 bases between them. About this clone itself: Its matching antigen is unknown.

The V call is TRBV7-2, the J call TRBJ1-4; perhaps TRBD1 as D (5 bases). Sequencing was performed on naive CD4+ T cells sorted from blood. Subset noted: CD45RA+ positively selected. The receptor was isolated from a man in his late teens or twenties in good health. The CDR3 sequence is CASSLAFSGPNEKLFF. The CDR3 coding sequence is TGTGCCAGCAGCTTAGCTTTTTCGGGACCTAATGAAAAACTGTTTTTT.